This T cell receptor beta chain was identified during a study of T cells in Graves' hyperthyroidism and ophthalmopathy. This clonotype was found many times. RNA transcripts gave rise to amplified TCR beta CDR3 regions. In the first-round RT-PCR of the TCR CDR3, the HTBI primer set was used. TCRdb analysed the multiplex PCR reads with MiXCR anew, one entry per CDR3 protein. The sample includes some 370,000 distinct CDR3 sequences, about 14% of them seen just once. The receptor was isolated from a man aged 50 to 60 with Graves' ophthalmopathy. The sample comprised blood.

The CDR3 DNA reads as TGTGCCAGCATGCCAATTCACCTTAACTATGGCTACACCTTC. Translated, it gives CASMPIHLNYGYTF. This chain joins TRBV28 and TRBJ1-2; D not resolved. Germline V gene lookup returns CDR1 MDHEN and CDR2 SYDVKM. Trimming stripped 7 bases from V and 1 base from J, with 13 bases between. The CDR3 runs 14 residues.